The T cell receptor beta chain described here comes from a study of T cell changes during pregnancy in multiple sclerosis. Generated by immunoSEQ multiplex PCR, the TCRdb table keeps only in-frame clones and is missing some. The table has 30,000 or so clones, 80% to 90% seen once. Only a few counts were recorded for this clone. This CDR3 region has 13 residues. Trimming cost V 7 bases and J 5 bases; bases outside gene matches: 5. CDR1 is SQVTM and CDR2 is ANQGSEA in the germline V gene. The rearrangement links TRBV29-1 to TRBJ2-1, with 10 positions matching TRBD1. The sample was CD8+ T cells from peripheral blood mononuclear cells, taken in the first trimester of pregnancy. The sequence came from a female donor with multiple sclerosis, enrolled in a pregnancy study. The CDR3 DNA reads as TGCAGCGCGGGGACAGGGGAACACAATGAGCAGTTCTTC. Protein: CSAGTGEHNEQFF.